Shown below are 23 T cell receptor beta chains from a single sample sequenced in a study of shared clonotypes between healthy human individuals. Method: immunoSEQ multiplex PCR; TCRdb's copy keeps in-frame clones and lacks some. The table shows 2 million to 3 million clones, with roughly nine tenths occurring only once. The sequenced sample consisted of naive CD4+ T cells sorted from blood. Documented subset: CD45RA+ positively selected. All receptors come from a man younger than 35 in good health.

This clone was seen more than once but under ten times. V is TRBV30 and J is TRBJ1-1; a weak D match, TRBD1 (6 bases). CDR3 length: 15 amino acids. The ends were cut back, 3 bases at V and 4 bases at J, with 18 bases in the middle. Germline assignment: CDR1 GTSNPN and CDR2 SVGIG (reference sequence). The CDR3 DNA sequence: TGTGCCTGGAGCCATCCTCGGACAGCAGTCACTGAAGCTTTCTTT. This translates into CAWSHPRTAVTEAFF.

Regarding this clone: Other DNA variants within this sample encode the same CDR3. The chain combines TRBV7-9 with TRBJ2-1; possible D gene TRBD2, 5 bases. The CDR3 has 15 amino acids. Trimming took 2 bases from V and 0 from J, leaving 8 bases between them. Germline V gene data show CDR1 as SEHNR and CDR2 as FQNEAQ (reference sequence). The CDR3: CASSLPGSSYNEQFF. The CDR3 nucleotides are TGTGCCAGCAGCTTACCGGGGAGCTCCTACAATGAGCAGTTCTTC.

This clone appeared a single time. This rearrangement joins TRBV9 to TRBJ1-2; D ambiguous. Germline V gene lookup returns CDR1 SGDLS and CDR2 YYNGEE. This CDR3 is 11 amino acids long. V lost 5 bases and J lost 9, with 11 bases in between. The CDR3 loop reads CASRSTVSYTF. CDR3 DNA: TGTGCCAGCAGGAGCACTGTTAGCTACACCTTC.

V usage is TRBV19 and J usage is TRBJ1-1; D perhaps matches TRBD1 (5 bases). The CDR3 runs to 17 residues. Germline-derived CDR1 and CDR2 are LNHDA and SQIVND (reference sequence). Trimming cost V 8 bases and J 3 bases, with 25 bases left between them. The CDR3 DNA reads TGTGCCAGTCGCCCGGAAGGCCCTTGGGGGTGGGACACTGAAGCTTTCTTT. It translates to CASRPEGPWGWDTEAFF.

The chain links TRBV6-4 to TRBJ2-6; no reliable D call. Germline CDR1 reads MRHNA; CDR2 reads SNTAGT. Trimming stripped 6 bases from V and 3 bases from J, with 12 bases between. This CDR3 has 15 residues. CDR3 nucleotide sequence: TGTGCCAGCAGCGCAGCTACGTTTGGGGCCAACGTCCTGACTTTC. Translation gives CASSAATFGANVLTF.

The V gene is TRBV5-1, the J gene TRBJ2-7; 7 bases align to TRBD1. The V gene's germline CDR1 is SGHRS and CDR2 YFSETQ. V was clipped by 5 bases and J by 3 bases; unmatched bases: 11. The CDR3 consists of 15 residues. The CDR3: CASRPTTGNHYEQYF. The DNA of the CDR3 is TGCGCCAGCAGGCCCACGACAGGGAATCACTACGAGCAGTACTTC. The variable domain in full, with the rest retrieved from reference TRBV5-1 and TRBJ2-7, is KAGVTQTPRYLIKTRGQQVTLSCSPISGHRSVSWYQQTPGQGLQFLFEYFSETQRNKGNFPGRFSGRQFSNSRSEMNVSTLELGDSALYLCASRPTTGNHYEQYFGPGTRLTVT.

The V and J genes are TRBV28 and TRBJ1-5; a weak D match, TRBD1 (6 bases). The CDR3 contains 15 residues. Germline assignment: CDR1 MDHEN and CDR2 SYDVKM. V shed 5 bases and J shed 6 bases, with 17 bases lying between them. CDR3 loop: CASSMVSGAGQPQHF. For the CDR3, the DNA is TGTGCCAGCAGTATGGTCTCAGGGGCGGGTCAGCCCCAGCATTTT.

This clone was seen more than once but under ten times. The chain couples TRBV2 to TRBJ2-3, with D hard to call. Trimming took 5 bases from V and 0 from J, leaving 3 bases between them. CDR1 and CDR2 (germline): SNHLY, FYNNEI. This CDR3 comprises 12 residues. The CDR3 reads CASSYSTDTQYF. CDR3 nucleotide sequence: TGTGCCAGCAGTTATAGCACAGATACGCAGTATTTT.

This clone was seen only once. The CDR3 region is CAIGTSGYANTGELFF. The CDR3 nucleotides are TGTGCCATTGGGACTAGCGGGTACGCGAACACCGGGGAGCTGTTTTTT. The rearrangement joins TRBV10-3 to TRBJ2-2; 12 bases are a match to TRBD2. Germline loops: CDR1 ENHRY, CDR2 SYGVKD. The CDR3 spans 16 residues. With V trimmed by 9 bases and J by 0 bases, 5 bases remained unmatched.

Regarding this clone: Additional DNA sequences in this sample encode the identical CDR3. The chain combines TRBV7-9 with TRBJ2-3; D is uncertain. V lost 1 base, J lost 5 bases, and 7 bases lay in between. Germline V lookup: CDR1 SEHNR, CDR2 FQNEAQ (reference sequence). The CDR3 extends over 13 amino acids. CDR3 in amino acids: CASSLESRDTQYF. DNA of the CDR3: TGTGCCAGCAGCTTAGAGAGTAGAGATACGCAGTATTTT.

The chain couples TRBV19 to TRBJ2-2; no clear D gene. CDR1 is LNHDA and CDR2 is SQIVND in the germline V gene (reference sequence). Trimming left V 8 bases short and J 4 bases short, with 11 bases between. The CDR3 has 13 amino acids. This CDR3 reads CASVRSPTGELFF. The CDR3 DNA follows: TGTGCCAGTGTCCGCTCCCCCACCGGGGAGCTGTTTTTT.

This clone was seen just once. CDR3 in amino acids: CASSLGGAGTSSPLHF. In DNA form, the CDR3 reads TGTGCCAGCAGCTTAGGAGGAGCGGGAACCAGTTCACCCCTCCACTTT. This rearrangement joins TRBV7-2 to TRBJ1-6; D ambiguous. Germline V gene data show CDR1 as SGHTA and CDR2 as FQGNSA. CDR3 length: 16 amino acids. V was trimmed by 1 base and J by 9 bases, leaving 16 bases between them.

CDR3 sequence: CAIGETEHNSPLHF. CDR3 sequence (DNA): TGTGCCATCGGGGAGACGGAGCATAATTCACCCCTCCACTTT. V and J are TRBV10-3 and TRBJ1-6; D gene unclear. The CDR3 loop spans 14 amino acids. Trimming stripped 8 bases from V and 5 bases from J, with 13 bases between. The V gene's germline CDR1 is ENHRY and CDR2 SYGVKD.

The chain has TRBV6-1 and TRBJ1-4; 9 positions agree with TRBD1. The CDR3 extends over 13 amino acids. The germline gives CDR1 MNHNS, CDR2 SASEGT. The trim removed 10 bases at V and 5 bases at J, leaving 5 bases unmatched. CDR3 DNA: TGTGCCATCATTGGACAGGGGAATGAAAAACTGTTTTTT. This codes for CAIIGQGNEKLFF.

On this clone: In the same sample, other DNA sequences code for this CDR3. V gene TRBV11-2 combines with J gene TRBJ2-7; tentative D call: TRBD2 (5 bases). The length of the CDR3 is 14 residues. CDR1 is SGHAT, CDR2 FQNNGV, per germline. The V end lost 0 bases, the J end lost 1 base, and 7 bases lay between the germline ends. The CDR3 sequence is CASSLDRGSYEQYF. As DNA, the CDR3 is TGTGCCAGCAGCTTAGATCGGGGTTCCTACGAGCAGTACTTC.

The rearrangement uses TRBV6-5 and TRBJ1-2; D may be TRBD1 (6 bases). The CDR3 spans 15 residues. Germline CDR1 MNHEY, CDR2 SVGAGI. The CDR3 DNA follows: TGTGCAACCCGTGGGGGGCAGCTCCCCTACTATGGCTACACCTTC. It translates to CATRGGQLPYYGYTF.

This clone was detected only a few times. This CDR3 is also generated by other DNA sequences in the sample. The CDR3 nucleotides read TGTGCCAGCAGTTTACTGGGGGTGGGTGAAAAACTGTTTTTT. Residues: CASSLLGVGEKLFF. The V and J genes are TRBV27 and TRBJ1-4; possibly TRBD1 for D (5 bases). Germline CDR1 is MNHEY and CDR2 is SMNVEV (reference sequence). V was trimmed by 2 bases and J by 7 bases, leaving 11 bases between them. The CDR3 is 14 residues long.

The genes are TRBV5-1 and TRBJ2-1; no definite D call. CDR1 SGHRS and CDR2 YFSETQ come from the germline V gene. Trimming removed 0 bases from V and 9 bases from J, with 16 bases in between. The CDR3 runs 15 residues. CDR3 amino acids: CASSLDSPNVGEQFF. As DNA, the CDR3 is TGCGCCAGCAGCTTGGACAGCCCTAACGTTGGTGAGCAGTTCTTC.

V usage is TRBV2 and J usage is TRBJ2-1; 13 bases align to TRBD2. This CDR3 has 16 amino acids. Germline V gives CDR1 SNHLY, CDR2 FYNNEI. V gave up 6 bases and J gave up 3 bases; unmatched junction bases: 5. The CDR3 sequence: CASSPLAGGLYNEQFF. The CDR3 bases are TGTGCCAGCAGCCCACTAGCGGGGGGGCTCTACAATGAGCAGTTCTTC.

The CDR3 DNA is TGCGCCAGCTCTAGGGGGGGGGCCGGCGAAAAACTGTTTTTT. It translates to CASSRGGAGEKLFF. The V and J genes are TRBV10-1 and TRBJ1-4; tentatively, D is TRBD1 (6 bases). Germline values: CDR1 WNHNN, CDR2 SYGVQD (reference sequence). V lost 8 bases and J 8 bases, leaving 18 bases between the germline ends. There are 14 residues in the CDR3.

CDR3 coding DNA: TGCGCCAGCAAACCGGGGAACAGCCAATACGAGCAGTACTTC. It translates to CASKPGNSQYEQYF. V gene TRBV5-1 combines with J gene TRBJ2-7, with D maybe TRBD2 (5 bases). Per germline, CDR1 SGHRS and CDR2 YFSETQ. There are 14 residues in the CDR3. Trimming removed 6 bases from V and 4 bases from J, with 17 bases in between.

This sequence joins TRBV12-1 and TRBJ2-6; the D segment call TRBD2 is taken from the table without a DNA check. TRBV12-1 is recorded as a pseudogene. CDR3 length: 19 amino acids. DNA of the CDR3: TGTGCCAGCAGCTTTGACGGGGGGCGGTTACCTTCTGGGGCCAACGTCCTGACTTTC. It encodes CASSFDGGRLPSGANVLTF.

The chain's CDR3 is CASRGGVQETQYF. The CDR3 nucleotides read TGTGCCAGCAGGGGCGGTGTTCAAGAGACCCAGTACTTC. This sequence joins TRBV6-1 and TRBJ2-5; D unclear. This CDR3 has 13 residues. The V end was cut by 6 bases, the J end by 2 bases, with 10 bases between. Germline V gene sequence: CDR1 MNHNS, CDR2 SASEGT.